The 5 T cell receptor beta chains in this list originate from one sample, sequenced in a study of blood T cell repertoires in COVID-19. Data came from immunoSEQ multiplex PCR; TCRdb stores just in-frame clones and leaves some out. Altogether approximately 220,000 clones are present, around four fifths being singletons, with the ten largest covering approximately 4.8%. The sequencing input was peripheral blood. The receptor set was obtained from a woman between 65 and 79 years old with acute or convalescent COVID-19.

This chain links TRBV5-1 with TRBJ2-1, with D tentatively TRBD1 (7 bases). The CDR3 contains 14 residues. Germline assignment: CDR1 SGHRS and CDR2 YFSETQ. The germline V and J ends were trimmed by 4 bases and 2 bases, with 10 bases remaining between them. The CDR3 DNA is TGCGCCAGCAGCCAGGGGGGAGCCTACAATGAGCAGTTCTTC. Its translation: CASSQGGAYNEQFF.

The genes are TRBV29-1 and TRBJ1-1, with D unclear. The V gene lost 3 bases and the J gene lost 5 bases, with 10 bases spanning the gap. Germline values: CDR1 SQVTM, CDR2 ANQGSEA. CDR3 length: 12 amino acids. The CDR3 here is CSVDRGGTEAFF. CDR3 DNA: TGCAGCGTTGACCGCGGAGGGACTGAAGCTTTCTTT.

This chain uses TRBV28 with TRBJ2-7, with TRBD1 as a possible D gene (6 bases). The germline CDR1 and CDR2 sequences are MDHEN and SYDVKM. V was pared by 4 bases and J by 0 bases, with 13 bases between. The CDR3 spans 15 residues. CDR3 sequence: CASSSDRDISYEQYF. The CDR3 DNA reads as TGTGCCAGCAGTTCCGACCGGGACATCTCCTACGAGCAGTACTTC.

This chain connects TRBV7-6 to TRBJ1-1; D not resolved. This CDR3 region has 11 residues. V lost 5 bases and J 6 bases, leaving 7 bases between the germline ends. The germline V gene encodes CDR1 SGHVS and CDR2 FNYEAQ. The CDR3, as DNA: TGTGCCAGCAGCCCGAGAGCTGAAGCTTTCTTT. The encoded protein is CASSPRAEAFF.

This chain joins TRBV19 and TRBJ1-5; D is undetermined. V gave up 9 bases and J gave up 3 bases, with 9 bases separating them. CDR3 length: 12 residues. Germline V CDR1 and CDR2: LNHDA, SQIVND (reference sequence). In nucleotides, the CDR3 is TGTGCCAGCCAGGTTCCCAATCAGCCCCAGCATTTT. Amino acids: CASQVPNQPQHF.